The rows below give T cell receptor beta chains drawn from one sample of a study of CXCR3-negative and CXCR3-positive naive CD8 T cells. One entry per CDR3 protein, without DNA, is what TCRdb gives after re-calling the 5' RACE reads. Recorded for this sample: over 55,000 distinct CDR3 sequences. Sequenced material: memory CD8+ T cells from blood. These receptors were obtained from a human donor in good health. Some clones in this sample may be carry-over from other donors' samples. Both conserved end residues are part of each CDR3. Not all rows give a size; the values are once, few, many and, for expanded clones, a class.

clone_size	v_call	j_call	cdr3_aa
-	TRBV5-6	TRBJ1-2	CASSLGQNYGYTF
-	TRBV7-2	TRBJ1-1	CASSLSVNTEAFF
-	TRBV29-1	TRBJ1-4	CSAPDGRGELFF
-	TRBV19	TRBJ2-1	CASSMGQGAGHEQFF
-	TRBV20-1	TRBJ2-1	CSARAGLAAWVAEQFF
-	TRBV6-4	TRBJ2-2	CASSDYRGPTGELFF
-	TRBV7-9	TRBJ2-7	CASSPTGLYEQYF
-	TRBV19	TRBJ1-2	CASSEGRSIDYTF
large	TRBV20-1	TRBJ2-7	CSASGGGDLDEQYF
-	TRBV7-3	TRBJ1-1	CASSLTRETGNTEAFF
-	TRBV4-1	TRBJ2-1	CASAHPRGLPYNEQFF
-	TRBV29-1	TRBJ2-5	CSVEDPSGGGQETQYF
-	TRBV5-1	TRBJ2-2	CASSSDRPNTGELFF
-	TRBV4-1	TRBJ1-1	CASSQDRGHTEAFF
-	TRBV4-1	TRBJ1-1	CASSQGRTGGETEAFF
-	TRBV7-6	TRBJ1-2	CASSLKGDIAVLGYTF
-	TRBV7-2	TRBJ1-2	CASSLFSPRGDGYTF
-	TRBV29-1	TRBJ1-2	CSARTGEGGYTF
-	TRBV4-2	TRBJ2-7	CASSQPGQPLIEQYF
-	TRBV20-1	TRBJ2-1	CSASGGAEREQFF
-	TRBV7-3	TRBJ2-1	CASSLAGSSYNEQFF
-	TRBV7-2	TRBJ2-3	CASSSLAGAPDTQYF
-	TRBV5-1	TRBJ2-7	CASSVTSGSYEQYF
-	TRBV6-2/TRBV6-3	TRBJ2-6	CASSYEGDGANVLTF
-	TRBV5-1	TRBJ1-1	CASSLDRWEVTEAFF
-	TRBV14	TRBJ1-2	CASSLTGVNYGYTF
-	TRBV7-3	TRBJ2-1	CASSLTVAGFYNEQFF
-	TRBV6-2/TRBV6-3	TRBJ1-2	CASSRGQPEMSYYGYTF
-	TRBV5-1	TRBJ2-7	CASSPYSGSYEQYF
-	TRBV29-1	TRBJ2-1	CSVRLAGPLSYNEQFF
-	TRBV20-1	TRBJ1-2	CSGNNEESYGYTF
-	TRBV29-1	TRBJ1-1	CSVGRTGMNTEAFF
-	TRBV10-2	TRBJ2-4	CASSEQGYGENIQYF
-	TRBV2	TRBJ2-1	CASHPPGLGVEQFF
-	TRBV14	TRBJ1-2	CASSRTGQILYGYTF
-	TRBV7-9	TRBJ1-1	CASRDPGPWAEALF
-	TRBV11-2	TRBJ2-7	CASKKLGRAYEQYF
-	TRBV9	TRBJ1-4	CASSVARGNEKLFF
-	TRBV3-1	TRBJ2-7	CASSQDLLAGGRGEQYF
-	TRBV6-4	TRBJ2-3	CASSATTSTDTQYF
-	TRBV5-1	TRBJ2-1	CASSLFRVDEQFF